This is a list of T cell receptor beta chains from one sample in a study of cytomegalovirus exposure and HLA in healthy donors. Using immunoSEQ multiplex PCR, the repertoire was profiled, and TCRdb retains in-frame clones only, with some absent. Of 82,000 or so clones listed, 85% to 95% are singletons. Material: PBMCs. Receptors were obtained from a woman younger than 35 in good health and CMV-seronegative. CDR3s include the opening cysteine and the closing phenylalanine or tryptophan. Fields, in order: CDR3 DNA, CDR3 protein, V gene, D gene, J gene, clone size. A D gene is named only where the DNA matches it firmly. The listing skips clone size in some rows; elsewhere it reads once, few, many or a size class.

cdr3_nt: TGTGCCAGCAGCGGCACGCAACAGGGTTACGAGCAGTACTTC
cdr3_aa: CASSGTQQGYEQYF
v_call: TRBV9
d_call: NA
j_call: TRBJ2-7
clone_size: NA

cdr3_nt: TGTGCCAGCAGTGACTACAGTGACGGAAACACCATATATTTT
cdr3_aa: CASSDYSDGNTIYF
v_call: TRBV6-5
d_call: NA
j_call: TRBJ1-3
clone_size: NA

cdr3_nt: TGTGCCAGCAGCCCCGGGGGGGGGACCTACGAGCAGTACTTC
cdr3_aa: CASSPGGGTYEQYF
v_call: TRBV7-8
d_call: TRBD2
j_call: TRBJ2-7
clone_size: NA

cdr3_nt: TGCGCCAGCAGCCTGGGACTGCAAGAGACCCAGTACTTC
cdr3_aa: CASSLGLQETQYF
v_call: TRBV5-1
d_call: NA
j_call: TRBJ2-5
clone_size: NA

cdr3_nt: TGCGCCAGCAGCCAAGAAGCACGGGGAGCGAATCAGCCCCAGCATTTT
cdr3_aa: CASSQEARGANQPQHF
v_call: TRBV4-1
d_call: NA
j_call: TRBJ1-5
clone_size: once

cdr3_nt: TGTGCCAGCAGTTTAACTAGCGGAGGGCAAGAGACCCAGTACTTC
cdr3_aa: CASSLTSGGQETQYF
v_call: TRBV28
d_call: TRBD2
j_call: TRBJ2-5
clone_size: NA

cdr3_nt: TGTGCCAGCAACTCCTTTTCCGGCTCCTACAATGAGCAGTTCTTC
cdr3_aa: CASNSFSGSYNEQFF
v_call: TRBV7-9
d_call: NA
j_call: TRBJ2-1
clone_size: NA

cdr3_nt: TGCAGCGTTTCCCGGCGGGGTTCTGGCTATGAGCAGTTCTTC
cdr3_aa: CSVSRRGSGYEQFF
v_call: TRBV29-1
d_call: NA
j_call: TRBJ2-1
clone_size: NA

cdr3_nt: TGTGCCAGTAGTCCCCAGACAGGGTTCATCGTCACGGGGCAGTACTTC
cdr3_aa: CASSPQTGFIVTGQYF
v_call: TRBV19
d_call: TRBD1
j_call: TRBJ2-7
clone_size: NA

cdr3_nt: TGTGCCAGCAGCTTTCTCGGGACAGGGGGAGGCCAGCCCCAGCATTTT
cdr3_aa: CASSFLGTGGGQPQHF
v_call: TRBV5-8
d_call: TRBD1
j_call: TRBJ1-5
clone_size: once

cdr3_nt: TGTGCCAGCAGTCCCTCCGGGACAGGGCGGCGAGGGGAGCTGTTTTTT
cdr3_aa: CASSPSGTGRRGELFF
v_call: TRBV28
d_call: TRBD1
j_call: TRBJ2-2
clone_size: NA

cdr3_nt: TGTGCCAGCAGCCAAGTTCGTGGGGGGGCCTGGGGTGAAGCTTTCTTT
cdr3_aa: CASSQVRGGAWGEAFF
v_call: TRBV14
d_call: NA
j_call: TRBJ1-1
clone_size: NA

cdr3_nt: TGCGCCAGCAGCCCAACAGGGGGCGTAATGGTGGACACTGAAGCTTTCTTT
cdr3_aa: CASSPTGGVMVDTEAFF
v_call: TRBV4-1
d_call: TRBD1
j_call: TRBJ1-1
clone_size: NA

cdr3_nt: TGTGCCAGCAGTTCTGCGGGACTAGCGGGAACCTACGAGCAGTACTTC
cdr3_aa: CASSSAGLAGTYEQYF
v_call: TRBV28
d_call: TRBD2
j_call: TRBJ2-7
clone_size: once

cdr3_nt: TGCGCCAGCAGCCTCGGGGATTACACCGGGGAGCTGTTTTTT
cdr3_aa: CASSLGDYTGELFF
v_call: TRBV4-3
d_call: NA
j_call: TRBJ2-2
clone_size: NA

cdr3_nt: TGTGCCAGCTCACCATTCTTAGTCCGGACAGGGGACACCGGGGAGCTGTTTTTT
cdr3_aa: CASSPFLVRTGDTGELFF
v_call: TRBV18
d_call: TRBD1
j_call: TRBJ2-2
clone_size: NA

cdr3_nt: TGCGCCAGCAGCCAGCCCAGGTCGTCTGGGGAGCTGTTTTTT
cdr3_aa: CASSQPRSSGELFF
v_call: TRBV4-1
d_call: NA
j_call: TRBJ2-2
clone_size: NA

cdr3_nt: TGTGCCAGCAGCCCCAGGCGGGGAAACATTCAGTACTTC
cdr3_aa: CASSPRRGNIQYF
v_call: TRBV9
d_call: NA
j_call: TRBJ2-4
clone_size: NA

cdr3_nt: TGTGCCAGCAGTTTATATCCTACCACAGGGGGCGACTACACCTTC
cdr3_aa: CASSLYPTTGGDYTF
v_call: TRBV28
d_call: TRBD1
j_call: TRBJ1-2
clone_size: NA

cdr3_nt: TGTGCCAGCAGTTTAAGGACAGCTAACTCCTACGAGCAGTACTTC
cdr3_aa: CASSLRTANSYEQYF
v_call: TRBV27
d_call: NA
j_call: TRBJ2-7
clone_size: once

cdr3_nt: TGTGCCAGCAGTCGAAACAAAAAGACACGTTTGGATCAGCCCCAGCATTTT
cdr3_aa: CASSRNKKTRLDQPQHF
v_call: TRBV28
d_call: NA
j_call: TRBJ1-5
clone_size: NA

cdr3_nt: TGTGCCAGCAGCCAGACTAGCGAAGAGACCCAGTACTTC
cdr3_aa: CASSQTSEETQYF
v_call: TRBV5-4
d_call: TRBD2
j_call: TRBJ2-5
clone_size: NA

cdr3_nt: TGTGCCAGCAGCTTATCAGGGACAGCAAATGAAAAACTGTTTTTT
cdr3_aa: CASSLSGTANEKLFF
v_call: TRBV7-2
d_call: TRBD1
j_call: TRBJ1-4
clone_size: NA

cdr3_nt: TGTGCCAGCAGTGGCCGCGGGAGAACCGGGGAGCTGTTTTTT
cdr3_aa: CASSGRGRTGELFF
v_call: TRBV28
d_call: TRBD2
j_call: TRBJ2-2
clone_size: NA

cdr3_nt: TGTGCCAGCAGCTTAATGGGACAGGGGGTCGCTCAGCCCCAGCATTTT
cdr3_aa: CASSLMGQGVAQPQHF
v_call: TRBV7-9
d_call: TRBD1
j_call: TRBJ1-5
clone_size: NA

cdr3_nt: TGCGCCAGCAGTCCAAACACTAGCCCAGATACGCAGTATTTT
cdr3_aa: CASSPNTSPDTQYF
v_call: TRBV5-1
d_call: NA
j_call: TRBJ2-3
clone_size: once

cdr3_nt: TGTGCCAGCAGTAAAGATGCTAGCGGGAGGGTCAATGAGCAGTTCTTC
cdr3_aa: CASSKDASGRVNEQFF
v_call: TRBV6-1
d_call: TRBD2
j_call: TRBJ2-1
clone_size: NA

cdr3_nt: TGTGCCAGCAGCTTAAACAGGGGCGATGAAGCTTTCTTT
cdr3_aa: CASSLNRGDEAFF
v_call: TRBV7-2
d_call: TRBD1
j_call: TRBJ1-1
clone_size: NA

cdr3_nt: TGTGCCAGCAGGGAGGAGACCCAGTACTTC
cdr3_aa: CASREETQYF
v_call: TRBV6-6
d_call: NA
j_call: TRBJ2-5
clone_size: NA

cdr3_nt: TGTGCTAGTGGTTTGGTACAGTCTGGGGAGAGTCAGAGATTAAACACTGAAGCTTTCTTT
cdr3_aa: CASGLVQSGESQRLNTEAFF
v_call: TRBV12-5
d_call: NA
j_call: TRBJ1-1
clone_size: NA

cdr3_nt: TGTGCCAGCAGGCGACAGGGGAATAATTCACCCCTCCACTTT
cdr3_aa: CASRRQGNNSPLHF
v_call: TRBV6-5
d_call: TRBD1
j_call: TRBJ1-6
clone_size: once

cdr3_nt: TGTGCCAGTAGCCGGGGACAGGTTGCCCCGAACACTGAAGCTTTCTTT
cdr3_aa: CASSRGQVAPNTEAFF
v_call: TRBV19
d_call: TRBD1
j_call: TRBJ1-1
clone_size: NA

cdr3_nt: TGTGCCAGCAGCGCCAACGGGGGGGCCCCTAACTATGGCTACACCTTC
cdr3_aa: CASSANGGAPNYGYTF
v_call: TRBV13
d_call: NA
j_call: TRBJ1-2
clone_size: NA

cdr3_nt: TGCGCCAGCAGCCAAGCAAGGGGGCATGGCTACACCTTC
cdr3_aa: CASSQARGHGYTF
v_call: TRBV4-1
d_call: TRBD1
j_call: TRBJ1-2
clone_size: once

cdr3_nt: TGTGCCAGCAGCTTAGACGGTGGGCTTACATGGGGCAATCAGCCCCAGCATTTT
cdr3_aa: CASSLDGGLTWGNQPQHF
v_call: TRBV7-2
d_call: NA
j_call: TRBJ1-5
clone_size: NA

cdr3_nt: TGTGCCATCAGTGCCGACAGGGGGTGGGGGATTGATCCTGTCGCTGAGCAGTTCTTC
cdr3_aa: CAISADRGWGIDPVAEQFF
v_call: TRBV10-3
d_call: TRBD1
j_call: TRBJ2-1
clone_size: NA

cdr3_nt: TGTGCCAGCAGCCCCCCGGGAAGCGGGGGGGCCGAGGAGACCCAGTACTTC
cdr3_aa: CASSPPGSGGAEETQYF
v_call: TRBV2
d_call: TRBD2
j_call: TRBJ2-5
clone_size: NA